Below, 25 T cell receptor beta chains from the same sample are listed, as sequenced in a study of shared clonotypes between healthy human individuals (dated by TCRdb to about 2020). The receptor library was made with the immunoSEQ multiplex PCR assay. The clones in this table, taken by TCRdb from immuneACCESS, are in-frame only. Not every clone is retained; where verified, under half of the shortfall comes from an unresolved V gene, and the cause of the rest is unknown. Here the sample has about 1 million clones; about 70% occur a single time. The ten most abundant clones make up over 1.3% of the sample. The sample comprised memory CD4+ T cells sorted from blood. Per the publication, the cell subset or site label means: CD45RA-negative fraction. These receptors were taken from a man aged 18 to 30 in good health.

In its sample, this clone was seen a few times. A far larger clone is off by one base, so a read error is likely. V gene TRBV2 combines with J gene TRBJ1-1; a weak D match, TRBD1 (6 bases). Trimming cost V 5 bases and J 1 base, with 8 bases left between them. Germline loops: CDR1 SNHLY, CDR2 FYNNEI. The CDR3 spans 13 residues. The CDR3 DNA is TGTGCCAGCAGTAACAGGGAGAACACTGAAGCTTTCTTT. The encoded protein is CASSNRENTEAFF. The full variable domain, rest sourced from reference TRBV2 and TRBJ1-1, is EPEVTQTPSHQVTQMGQEVILRCVPISNHLYFYWYRQILGQKVEFLVSFYNNEISEKSEIFDDQFSVERPDGSNFTLKIRSTKLEDSAMYFCASSNRENTEAFFGQGTRLTVV.

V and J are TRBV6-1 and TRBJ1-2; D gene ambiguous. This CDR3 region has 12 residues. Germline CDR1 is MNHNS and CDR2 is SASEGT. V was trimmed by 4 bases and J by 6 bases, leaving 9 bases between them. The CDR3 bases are TGTGCCAGCAGTGCTACTAGGGATGGCTACACCTTC. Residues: CASSATRDGYTF.

CDR3 loop: CASERQGYQPQHF. In nucleotides, the CDR3 is TGTGCCAGCGAAAGGCAGGGATACCAGCCCCAGCATTTT. The chain is built from TRBV6-1 and TRBJ1-5; a weak D match, TRBD1 (5 bases). The CDR3 sequence is 13 residues long. Germline assignment: CDR1 MNHNS and CDR2 SASEGT. V lost 8 bases to trimming and J lost 7 bases, with 15 bases between them.

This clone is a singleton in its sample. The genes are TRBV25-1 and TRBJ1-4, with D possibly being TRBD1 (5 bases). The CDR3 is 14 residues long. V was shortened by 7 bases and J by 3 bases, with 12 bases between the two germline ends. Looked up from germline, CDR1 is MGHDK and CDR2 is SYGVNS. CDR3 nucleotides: TGTGCCAGCACCAAAGGGGTGGCTAATGAAAAACTGTTTTTT. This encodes CASTKGVANEKLFF.

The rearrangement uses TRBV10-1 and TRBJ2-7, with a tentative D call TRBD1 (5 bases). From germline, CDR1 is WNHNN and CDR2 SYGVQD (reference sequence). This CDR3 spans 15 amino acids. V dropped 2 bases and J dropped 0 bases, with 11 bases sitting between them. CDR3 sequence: CASSEGAPGSYEQYF. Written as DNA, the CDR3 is TGCGCCAGCAGTGAGGGGGCCCCGGGCTCCTACGAGCAGTACTTC.

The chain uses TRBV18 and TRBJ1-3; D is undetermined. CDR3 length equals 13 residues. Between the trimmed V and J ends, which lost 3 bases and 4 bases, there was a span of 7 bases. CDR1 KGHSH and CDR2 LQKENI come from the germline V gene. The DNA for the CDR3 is TGTGCCAGCTCACCGGCGACAGGAAACACCATATATTTT. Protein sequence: CASSPATGNTIYF.

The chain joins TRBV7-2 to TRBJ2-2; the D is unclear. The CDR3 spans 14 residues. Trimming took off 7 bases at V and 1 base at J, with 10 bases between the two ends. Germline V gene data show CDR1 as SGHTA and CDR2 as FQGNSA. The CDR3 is CASTVMMNTGELFF. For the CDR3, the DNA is TGTGCCAGCACGGTGATGATGAACACCGGGGAGCTGTTTTTT.

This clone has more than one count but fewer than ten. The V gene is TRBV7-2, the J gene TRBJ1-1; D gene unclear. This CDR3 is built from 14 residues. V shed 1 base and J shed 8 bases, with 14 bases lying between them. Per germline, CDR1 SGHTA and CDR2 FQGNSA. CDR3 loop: CASSLDTSAIEAFF. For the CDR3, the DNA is TGTGCCAGCAGCTTAGATACTTCGGCAATAGAAGCTTTCTTT.

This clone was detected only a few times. CDR3 in amino acids: CASSQVNLVYTDTQYF. The CDR3, as DNA: TGCGCCAGCAGCCAAGTGAACCTAGTCTACACAGATACGCAGTATTTT. The gene calls are TRBV4-1 and TRBJ2-3; D unclear. From germline, CDR1 is MGHRA and CDR2 YSYEKL. V was trimmed by 1 base and J by 2 bases, leaving 13 bases between them. The CDR3 is made up of 16 amino acids.

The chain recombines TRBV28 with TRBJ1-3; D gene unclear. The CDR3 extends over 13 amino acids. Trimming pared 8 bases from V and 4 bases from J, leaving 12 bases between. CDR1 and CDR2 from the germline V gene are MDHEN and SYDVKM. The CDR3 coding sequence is TGTGCCAGCGGCGTATTCGGAGGAAACACCATATATTTT. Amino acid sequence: CASGVFGGNTIYF.

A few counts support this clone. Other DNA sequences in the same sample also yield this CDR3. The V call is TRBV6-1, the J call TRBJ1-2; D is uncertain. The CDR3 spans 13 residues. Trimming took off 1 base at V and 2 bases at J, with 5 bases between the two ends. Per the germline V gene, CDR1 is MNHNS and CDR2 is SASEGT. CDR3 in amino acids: CASSEGSNYGYTF. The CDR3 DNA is TGTGCCAGCAGTGAAGGCAGCAACTATGGCTACACCTTC.

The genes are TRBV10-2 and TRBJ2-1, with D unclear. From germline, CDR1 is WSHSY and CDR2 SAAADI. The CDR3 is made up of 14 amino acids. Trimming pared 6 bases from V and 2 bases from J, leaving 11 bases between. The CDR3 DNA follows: TGCGCCAGCAGGCTGATCAGCCCCTACAATGAGCAGTTCTTC. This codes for CASRLISPYNEQFF.

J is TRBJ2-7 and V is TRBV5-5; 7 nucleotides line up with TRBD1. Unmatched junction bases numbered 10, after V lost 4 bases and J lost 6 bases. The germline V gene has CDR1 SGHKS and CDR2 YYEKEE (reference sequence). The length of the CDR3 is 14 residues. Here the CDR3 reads CASSNTGDRVEQYF. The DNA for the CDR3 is TGTGCCAGCAGCAACACAGGGGACCGGGTCGAGCAGTACTTC.

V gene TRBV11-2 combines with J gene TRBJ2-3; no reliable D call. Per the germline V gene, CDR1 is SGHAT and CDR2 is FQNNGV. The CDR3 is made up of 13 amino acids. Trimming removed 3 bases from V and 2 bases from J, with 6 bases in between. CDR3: CASSFTTTDTQYF. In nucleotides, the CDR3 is TGTGCCAGCAGCTTTACGACCACAGATACGCAGTATTTT.

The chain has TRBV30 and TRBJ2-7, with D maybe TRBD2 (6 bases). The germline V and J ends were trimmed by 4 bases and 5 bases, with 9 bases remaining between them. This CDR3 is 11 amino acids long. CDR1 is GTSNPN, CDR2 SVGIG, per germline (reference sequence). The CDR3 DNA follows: TGTGCCTGGACGGGGGTGGACGAGCAGTACTTC. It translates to CAWTGVDEQYF.

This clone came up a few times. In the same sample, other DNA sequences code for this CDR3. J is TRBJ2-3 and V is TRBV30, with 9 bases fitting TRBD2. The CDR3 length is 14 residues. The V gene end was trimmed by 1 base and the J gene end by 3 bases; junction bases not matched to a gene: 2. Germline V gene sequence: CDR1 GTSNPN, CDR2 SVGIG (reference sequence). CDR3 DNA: TGTGCCTGGAGTGGACTAGCGGCTACAGATACGCAGTATTTT. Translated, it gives CAWSGLAATDTQYF.

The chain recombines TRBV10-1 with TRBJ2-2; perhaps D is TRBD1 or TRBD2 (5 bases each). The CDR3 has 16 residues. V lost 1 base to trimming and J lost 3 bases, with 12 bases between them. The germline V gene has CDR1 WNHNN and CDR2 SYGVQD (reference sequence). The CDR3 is CASSEFWGSYTGELFF. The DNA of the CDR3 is TGCGCCAGCAGTGAGTTTTGGGGGTCTTACACCGGGGAGCTGTTTTTT.

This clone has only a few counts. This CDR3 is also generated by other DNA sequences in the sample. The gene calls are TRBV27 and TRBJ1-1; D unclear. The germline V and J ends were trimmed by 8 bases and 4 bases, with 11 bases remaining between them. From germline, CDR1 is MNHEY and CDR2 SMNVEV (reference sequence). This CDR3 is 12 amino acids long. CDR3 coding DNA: TGTGCCAGCGGATCTGTGGGCACTGAAGCTTTCTTT. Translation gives CASGSVGTEAFF.

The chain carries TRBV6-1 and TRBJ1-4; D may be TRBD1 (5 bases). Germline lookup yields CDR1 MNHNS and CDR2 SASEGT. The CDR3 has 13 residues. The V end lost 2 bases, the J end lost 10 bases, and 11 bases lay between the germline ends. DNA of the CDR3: TGTGCCAGCAGTGAACAAACTGGGGGAAAACTGTTTTTT. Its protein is CASSEQTGGKLFF.

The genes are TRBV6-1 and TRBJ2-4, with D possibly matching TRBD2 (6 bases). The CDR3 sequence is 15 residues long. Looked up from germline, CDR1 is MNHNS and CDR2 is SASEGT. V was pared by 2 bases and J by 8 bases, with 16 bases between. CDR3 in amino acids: CASSEWRGNWDIQYF. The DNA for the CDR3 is TGTGCCAGCAGTGAATGGCGGGGAAACTGGGACATTCAGTACTTC.

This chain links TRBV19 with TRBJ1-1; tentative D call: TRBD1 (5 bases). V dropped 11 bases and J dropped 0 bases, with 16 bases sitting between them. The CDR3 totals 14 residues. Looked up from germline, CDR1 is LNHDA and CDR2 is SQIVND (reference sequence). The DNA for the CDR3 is TGTGCCGCCAAAGGTCGGGGCGTGAACACTGAAGCTTTCTTT. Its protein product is CAAKGRGVNTEAFF.

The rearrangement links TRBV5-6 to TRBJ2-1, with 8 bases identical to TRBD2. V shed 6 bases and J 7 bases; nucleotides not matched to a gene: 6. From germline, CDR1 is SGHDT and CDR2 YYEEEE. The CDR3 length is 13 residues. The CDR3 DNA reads TGTGCCAGCATCCTGGGCGGGGGGAATGAGCAGTTCTTC. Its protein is CASILGGGNEQFF. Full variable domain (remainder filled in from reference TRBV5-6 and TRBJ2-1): DAGVTQSPTHLIKTRGQQVTLRCSPKSGHDTVSWYQQALGQGPQFIFQYYEEEERQRGNFPDRFSGHQFPNYSSELNVNALLLGDSALYLCASILGGGNEQFFGPGTRLTVL.

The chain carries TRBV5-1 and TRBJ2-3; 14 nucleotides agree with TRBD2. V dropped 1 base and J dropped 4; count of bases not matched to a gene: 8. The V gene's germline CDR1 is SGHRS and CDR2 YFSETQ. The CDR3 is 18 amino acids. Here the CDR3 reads CASSLRAGTSGSADTQYF. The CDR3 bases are TGCGCCAGCAGCTTGAGGGCAGGGACTAGCGGGAGCGCAGATACGCAGTATTTT.

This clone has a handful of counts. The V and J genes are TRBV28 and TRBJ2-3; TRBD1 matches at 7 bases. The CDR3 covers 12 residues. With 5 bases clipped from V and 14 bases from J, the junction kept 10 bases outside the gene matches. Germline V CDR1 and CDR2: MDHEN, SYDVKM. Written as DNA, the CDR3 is TGTGCCAGCAGTCTATACAGGGGCATGGGGTATTTT. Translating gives CASSLYRGMGYF. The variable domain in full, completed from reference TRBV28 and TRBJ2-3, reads DVKVTQSSRYLVKRTGEKVFLECVQDMDHENMFWYRQDPGLGLRLIYFSYDVKMKEKGDIPEGYSVSREKKERFSLILESASTNQTSMYLCASSLYRGMGYFGPGTRLTVL.

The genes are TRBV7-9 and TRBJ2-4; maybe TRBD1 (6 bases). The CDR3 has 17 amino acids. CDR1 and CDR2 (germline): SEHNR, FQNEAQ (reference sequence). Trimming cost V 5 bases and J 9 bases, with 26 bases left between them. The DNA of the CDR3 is TGTGCCAGCAGCGACGACAGGATCCTCTCGCTTTTGGCCATTCAGTACTTC. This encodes CASSDDRILSLLAIQYF.